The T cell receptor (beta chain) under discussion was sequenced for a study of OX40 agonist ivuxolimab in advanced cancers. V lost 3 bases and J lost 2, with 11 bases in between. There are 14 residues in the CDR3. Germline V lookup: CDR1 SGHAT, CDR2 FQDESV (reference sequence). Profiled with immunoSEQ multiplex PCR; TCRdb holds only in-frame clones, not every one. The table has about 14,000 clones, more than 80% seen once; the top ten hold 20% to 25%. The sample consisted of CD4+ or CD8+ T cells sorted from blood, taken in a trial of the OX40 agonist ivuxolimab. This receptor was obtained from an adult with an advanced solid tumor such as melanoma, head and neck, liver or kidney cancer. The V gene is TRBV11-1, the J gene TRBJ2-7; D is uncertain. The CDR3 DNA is TGTGCCAGCAGCTTCCTGCTAGGGACCTACGAGCAGTACTTC. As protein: CASSFLLGTYEQYF.